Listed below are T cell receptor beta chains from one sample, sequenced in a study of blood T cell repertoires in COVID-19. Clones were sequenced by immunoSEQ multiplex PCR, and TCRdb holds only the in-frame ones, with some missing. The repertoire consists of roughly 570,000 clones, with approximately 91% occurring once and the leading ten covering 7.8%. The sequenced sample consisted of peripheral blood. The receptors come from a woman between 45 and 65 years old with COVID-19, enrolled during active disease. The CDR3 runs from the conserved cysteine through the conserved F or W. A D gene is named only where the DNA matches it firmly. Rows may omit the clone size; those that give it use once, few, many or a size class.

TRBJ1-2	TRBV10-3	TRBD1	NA	CAISESSSRTGDGYTF	TGTGCCATCAGTGAGTCCTCCTCAAGGACAGGGGATGGCTACACCTTC
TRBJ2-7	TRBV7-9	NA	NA	CASSLGRYEQYF	TGTGCCAGCAGCTTAGGTAGATACGAGCAGTACTTC
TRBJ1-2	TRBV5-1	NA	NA	CASSFRDTPRDGYTF	TGCGCCAGCAGCTTCAGGGACACCCCTCGGGATGGCTACACCTTC
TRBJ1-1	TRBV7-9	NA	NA	CASSLGLGARTEAFF	TGTGCCAGCAGCTTAGGTCTGGGGGCGAGGACTGAAGCTTTCTTT
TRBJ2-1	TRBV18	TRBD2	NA	CASSPSAGPGDEQFF	TGTGCCAGCTCACCATCAGCGGGGCCGGGGGATGAGCAGTTCTTC
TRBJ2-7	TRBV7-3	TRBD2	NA	CASSLLAGERAEQYF	TGTGCCAGCAGCTTACTAGCGGGGGAAAGGGCCGAGCAGTACTTC
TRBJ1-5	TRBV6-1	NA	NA	CASSDHSTYPRPQHF	TGTGCCAGCAGTGATCATTCCACTTACCCGCGGCCCCAGCATTTT
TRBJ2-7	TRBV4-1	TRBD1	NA	CASSLTLQGALYEQYF	TGCGCCAGCAGCCTCACCCTACAGGGGGCGTTATACGAGCAGTACTTC
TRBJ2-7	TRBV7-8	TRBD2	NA	CASRASGGAYEQYF	TGTGCCAGCAGGGCGAGCGGGGGGGCCTACGAGCAGTACTTC
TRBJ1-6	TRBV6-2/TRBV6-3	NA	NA	CASSYSDRPNSPLHF	TGTGCCAGCAGTTATTCCGACAGACCTAATTCACCCCTCCACTTT
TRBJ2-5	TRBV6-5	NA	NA	CASIRGGQETQYF	TGTGCCAGCATCCGCGGCGGCCAAGAGACCCAGTACTTC
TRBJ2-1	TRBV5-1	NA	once	CASSLDSTAYNEQFF	TGCGCCAGCAGCTTGGACAGTACCGCCTACAATGAGCAGTTCTTC
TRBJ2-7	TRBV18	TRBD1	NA	CASSPDRGSSYEQYF	TGTGCCAGCTCACCAGACAGGGGGAGCTCCTACGAGCAGTACTTC
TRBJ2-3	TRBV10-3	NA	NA	CAISETSWTDTQYF	TGTGCCATCAGTGAGACTAGCTGGACAGATACGCAGTATTTT
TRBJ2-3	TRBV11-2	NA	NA	CASSLKRSTGRTDTQYF	TGTGCCAGCAGCTTAAAGAGATCGACAGGTCGCACAGATACGCAGTATTTT
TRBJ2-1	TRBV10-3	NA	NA	CAISEGSRDPEQFF	TGTGCCATCAGTGAGGGGTCCAGGGATCCTGAGCAGTTCTTC
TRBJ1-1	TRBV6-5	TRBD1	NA	CASSGQDPNTEAFF	TGTGCCAGCAGCGGACAGGACCCGAACACTGAAGCTTTCTTT
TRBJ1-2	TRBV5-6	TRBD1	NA	CASSLFRDRGQFSYTF	TGTGCCAGCAGCTTGTTCCGGGACAGGGGGCAATTTAGCTACACCTTC
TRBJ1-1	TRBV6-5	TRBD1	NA	CASSPLGAGGPLFF	TGTGCCAGCAGTCCCCTCGGGGCAGGGGGCCCTCTTTTCTTT
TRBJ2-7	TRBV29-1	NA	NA	CSVWLGGLGEQYF	TGCAGCGTATGGTTGGGGGGGCTTGGCGAGCAGTACTTC
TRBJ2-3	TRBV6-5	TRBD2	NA	CLAGTHTQYF	TGCTTAGCGGGGACCCATACGCAGTATTTT
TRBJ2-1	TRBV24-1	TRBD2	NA	CATSDPLAGDDEQFF	TGTGCCACCAGTGACCCACTAGCGGGGGACGATGAGCAGTTCTTC
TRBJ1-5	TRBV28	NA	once	CASSLVRGNQPQHF	TGTGCCAGCAGTTTAGTGAGGGGCAATCAGCCCCAGCATTTT
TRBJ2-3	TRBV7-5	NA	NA	CARSLGGWKALRYF	TGTGCCAGAAGCTTGGGAGGGTGGAAGGCTCTTCGGTATTTT
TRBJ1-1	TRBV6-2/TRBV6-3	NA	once	CASSYARMNTEAFF	TGTGCCAGCAGTTACGCCAGAATGAACACTGAAGCTTTCTTT
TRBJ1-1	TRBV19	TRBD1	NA	CASSIERTGMAEAFF	TGTGCCAGTAGTATAGAGAGGACAGGGATGGCTGAAGCTTTCTTT
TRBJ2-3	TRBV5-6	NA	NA	CASTPLAYGTDTQYF	TGTGCCAGCACCCCTCTAGCGTATGGCACAGATACGCAGTATTTT
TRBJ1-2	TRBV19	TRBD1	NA	CASTGGTGYTF	TGTGCCAGTACAGGGGGGACTGGCTACACCTTC
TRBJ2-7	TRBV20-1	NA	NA	CSASLSYEQYF	TGCAGTGCTAGCCTCTCCTACGAGCAGTACTTC
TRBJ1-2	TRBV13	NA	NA	CASSSTQVRYTF	TGTGCCAGCAGCTCAACCCAGGTACGCTACACCTTC
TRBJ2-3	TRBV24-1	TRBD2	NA	CATSGWTSSSTDTQYF	TGTGCCACCAGTGGGTGGACTAGCTCGAGCACAGATACGCAGTATTTT
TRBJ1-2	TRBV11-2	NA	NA	CASGPPGQTSGYTF	TGTGCCAGCGGCCCACCGGGACAAACCTCCGGCTACACCTTC
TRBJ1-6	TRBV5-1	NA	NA	CASSPYSGDGKLLHF	TGCGCCAGCAGCCCCTACTCAGGGGACGGGAAGCTCCTCCACTTT
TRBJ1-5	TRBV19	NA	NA	CASSKSVGQPQHF	TGTGCCAGTAGTAAGTCGGTCGGTCAGCCCCAGCATTTT
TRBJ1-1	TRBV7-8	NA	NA	CASSPSVTEAFF	TGTGCCAGCAGCCCGTCTGTCACTGAAGCTTTCTTT
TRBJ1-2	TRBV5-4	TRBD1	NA	CASSYTGGSGYTF	TGTGCCAGCAGCTACACAGGGGGGAGCGGCTACACCTTC
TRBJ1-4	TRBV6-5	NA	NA	CASTERRQARQKLFF	TGTGCCAGCACCGAAAGGAGACAGGCGAGGCAAAAACTGTTTTTT
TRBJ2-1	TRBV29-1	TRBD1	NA	CSAERDRPNEQFF	TGCAGCGCGGAGAGGGACAGGCCCAATGAGCAGTTCTTC
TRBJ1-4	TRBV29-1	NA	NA	CSVDKGDEKLFF	TGCAGCGTTGATAAGGGGGATGAAAAACTGTTTTTT
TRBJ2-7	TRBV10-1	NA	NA	CASSEGEDYEQYF	TGCGCCAGCAGTGAGGGGGAGGACTACGAGCAGTACTTC
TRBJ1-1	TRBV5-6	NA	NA	CASSLARGEAFF	TGTGCCAGCAGCTTGGCCAGGGGTGAAGCTTTCTTT
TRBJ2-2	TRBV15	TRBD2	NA	CATSRDPRLAGGTGELFF	TGTGCCACCAGCAGAGATCCGCGCCTAGCGGGGGGGACCGGGGAGCTGTTTTTT
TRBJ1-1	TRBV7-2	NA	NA	CASRTTGPRAEAFF	TGTGCCAGCAGAACGACAGGACCTAGGGCTGAAGCTTTCTTT
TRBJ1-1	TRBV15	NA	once	CATSRGRPMAGNTEAFF	TGTGCCACCAGCAGAGGGAGACCGATGGCGGGGAACACTGAAGCTTTCTTT
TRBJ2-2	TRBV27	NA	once	CASSPRRTSLSGELFF	TGTGCCAGCAGTCCCCGCCGCACTAGTTTATCCGGGGAGCTGTTTTTT
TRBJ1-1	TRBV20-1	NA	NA	CSVVLREAFF	TGCAGTGTGGTGCTACGAGAAGCTTTCTTT
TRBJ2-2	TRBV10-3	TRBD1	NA	CAIMGDRNTGELFF	TGTGCCATCATGGGGGACAGGAACACCGGGGAGCTGTTTTTT
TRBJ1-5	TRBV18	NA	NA	CASSSNREMNQPQHF	TGTGCCAGCTCGTCGAACAGGGAAATGAACCAGCCCCAGCATTTT
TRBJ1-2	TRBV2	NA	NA	CASRFGQINYGYTF	TGTGCCAGCAGGTTCGGACAGATTAACTATGGCTACACCTTC
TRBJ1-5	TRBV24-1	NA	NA	CATSDGVGQPQHF	TGTGCCACCAGTGACGGGGTTGGTCAGCCCCAGCATTTT